Below are 31 T cell receptor beta chains sequenced from a single sample in a study of cytomegalovirus exposure and HLA in healthy donors. In the PCR, 60 Vbeta and 13 Jbeta primers were used. TCRdb's table, derived via immunoSEQ multiplex PCR, lists solely in-frame clones and lacks some. Of 200,000 to 250,000 clones detected, approximately 80% appear once; the ten largest clones hold approximately 10%. Sequencing was carried out using PBMCs. These receptors were taken from a woman aged 45-60 years in good health and CMV-seropositive.

The CDR3 sequence is CATSSRQINQPQHF. The CDR3 DNA reads as TGTGCCACCAGCAGTAGACAGATCAATCAGCCCCAGCATTTT. This sequence joins TRBV15 and TRBJ1-5, with D perhaps TRBD1 (5 bases). The CDR3 is made up of 14 amino acids. V lost 3 bases and J 3 bases, leaving 9 bases between the germline ends. Germline values: CDR1 LNHNV, CDR2 YYDKDF (reference sequence).

This rearrangement joins TRBV6-5 to TRBJ2-4; 7 bases match TRBD2. The CDR3 spans 14 residues. Germline trimming cut 6 bases from V and 2 bases from J; bases unmatched to any gene: 4. The germline gives CDR1 MNHEY, CDR2 SVGAGI. CDR3 sequence reads: CASRGGGSKNIQYF. The CDR3 DNA reads as TGTGCCAGCAGGGGCGGGGGATCCAAAAACATTCAGTACTTC.

The V and J genes are TRBV5-1 and TRBJ2-7, with D perhaps TRBD1 (7 bases). Between the trimmed V and J ends, which lost 1 base and 11 bases, there was a span of 19 bases. Germline values: CDR1 SGHRS, CDR2 YFSETQ. This CDR3 is 14 amino acids long. CDR3 coding DNA: TGCGCCAGCAGCTTGCGTCAGGGGGGCAGGAGCGAGTACTTC. Its protein product is CASSLRQGGRSEYF.

This chain connects TRBV19 to TRBJ1-2; D possibly corresponds to TRBD1 (6 bases). The CDR3 runs 13 residues. Germline V CDR1 and CDR2: LNHDA, SQIVND (reference sequence). V was shortened by 8 bases and J by 2 bases, with 12 bases between the two germline ends. CDR3: CASRARGNYGYTF. The CDR3 nucleotides are TGTGCCAGTCGGGCCAGGGGCAACTATGGCTACACCTTC.

The CDR3 reads CASKRGEVTEAFF. The CDR3 nucleotides read TGTGCCAGCAAACGAGGGGAGGTCACTGAAGCTTTCTTT. The chain employs TRBV6-5 and TRBJ1-1; weak D call: TRBD1 (5 bases). This CDR3 has 13 amino acids. Germline CDR1 reads MNHEY; CDR2 reads SVGAGI. V was pared by 7 bases and J by 4 bases, with 13 bases between.

The rearrangement links TRBV5-1 to TRBJ1-2, with TRBD1 matching over 7 bases. The CDR3 loop spans 14 amino acids. CDR1 is SGHRS and CDR2 is YFSETQ in the germline V gene. The trim removed 4 bases at V and 4 bases at J, leaving 7 bases unmatched. CDR3 sequence (DNA): TGCGCCAGCAGCACCTCCGGGACAGCCTATGGCTACACCTTC. Its translation: CASSTSGTAYGYTF.

The rearrangement links TRBV19 to TRBJ1-1; 9 bases match TRBD1. With V trimmed by 9 bases and J by 4 bases, 6 bases remained unmatched. Germline values: CDR1 LNHDA, CDR2 SQIVND (reference sequence). This CDR3 is built from 13 residues. The CDR3 nucleotides are TGTGCCAGCGTTCGGGACAGGGTCACTGAAGCTTTCTTT. Amino acids: CASVRDRVTEAFF.

This clone occurred once. The sample carries other DNA sequences with the same CDR3. V gene TRBV18 combines with J gene TRBJ2-7; 8 nucleotides match TRBD1. The CDR3 has 13 amino acids. CDR1 KGHSH and CDR2 LQKENI come from the germline V gene. J was trimmed by 5 bases and V by 2 bases; bases with no gene match: 2. CDR3 sequence reads: CASSPSTGDEQYF. CDR3 nucleotides: TGTGCCAGCTCACCATCGACAGGGGACGAGCAGTACTTC.

This clone was counted a single time. V and J are TRBV7-2 and TRBJ2-5; 13 bases map to TRBD2. Trimming cost V 6 bases and J 5 bases; bases outside gene matches: 3. Looked up from germline, CDR1 is SGHTA and CDR2 is FQGNSA. The CDR3 is 14 amino acids. CDR3 residues: CASRPGLAGETQYF. As DNA, the CDR3 is TGTGCCAGCAGGCCGGGACTAGCGGGGGAGACCCAGTACTTC.

The V call is TRBV7-9, the J call TRBJ2-2, with 9 bases identical to TRBD2. The V gene end was trimmed by 5 bases and the J gene end by 0 bases; junction bases not matched to a gene: 1. The CDR3 extends over 15 amino acids. Per germline, CDR1 SEHNR and CDR2 FQNEAQ (reference sequence). The CDR3 loop is CASSRLAANTGELFF. The CDR3 DNA is TGTGCCAGCAGCCGACTAGCGGCGAACACCGGGGAGCTGTTTTTT.

The rearrangement links TRBV27 to TRBJ1-5, with a weak D call TRBD1 (5 bases). CDR3 length equals 15 residues. The V and J ends lost 8 bases and 1 base respectively, with 15 bases between them. Germline lookup yields CDR1 MNHEY and CDR2 SMNVEV (reference sequence). The CDR3 is CASQRGAGSNQPQHF. The CDR3 coding sequence is TGTGCCAGCCAAAGGGGCGCGGGGAGCAATCAGCCCCAGCATTTT.

The V and J genes are TRBV5-4 and TRBJ2-5; tentatively, D is TRBD2 (6 bases). Germline V gene lookup returns CDR1 SGHNT and CDR2 YYREEE (reference sequence). V was clipped by 4 bases and J by 2 bases, with 24 bases between them. CDR3 length equals 18 residues. CDR3 loop: CASSQGGAAGASQETQYF. CDR3 DNA: TGTGCCAGCAGCCAAGGAGGGGCGGCAGGAGCCTCACAAGAGACCCAGTACTTC.

J is TRBJ2-5 and V is TRBV7-3; D not resolved. Trimming removed 2 bases from V and 0 bases from J, with 4 bases in between. The CDR3 is 13 residues long. Looked up from germline, CDR1 is SGHTA and CDR2 is FQGTGA. This CDR3 reads CASSLQNQETQYF. The CDR3 DNA follows: TGTGCCAGCAGCTTACAGAACCAAGAGACCCAGTACTTC.

This chain uses TRBV7-3 with TRBJ1-6, with D perhaps matching TRBD1 (5 bases). Trimming stripped 5 bases from V and 7 bases from J, with 15 bases between. Germline CDR1 and CDR2: SGHTA and FQGTGA. This CDR3 spans 15 amino acids. CDR3 residues: CASSLRPGFNSPLHF. CDR3 in DNA: TGTGCCAGCAGCCTAAGGCCAGGGTTCAATTCACCCCTCCACTTT.

CDR3: CATLMGAGVGEQYF. The CDR3, as DNA: TGTGCCACCTTGATGGGGGCCGGGGTCGGCGAGCAGTACTTC. This rearrangement joins TRBV15 to TRBJ2-7; a possible D gene is TRBD1 (6 bases). Germline V gene data show CDR1 as LNHNV and CDR2 as YYDKDF (reference sequence). This CDR3 is 14 amino acids long. Trimming removed 8 bases from V and 6 bases from J, with 20 bases in between.

The gene calls are TRBV9 and TRBJ1-1; D uncertain. V lost 2 bases and J lost 1, with 6 bases in between. The CDR3 has 13 amino acids. Germline V lookup: CDR1 SGDLS, CDR2 YYNGEE. As DNA, the CDR3 is TGTGCCAGCAGCGTGCGTGGGAACACTGAAGCTTTCTTT. Protein sequence: CASSVRGNTEAFF.

The CDR3: CASRSGGGHQETQYF. Written as DNA, the CDR3 is TGCGCCAGCCGTTCTGGGGGGGGGCACCAAGAGACCCAGTACTTC. The chain is built from TRBV5-1 and TRBJ2-5, with TRBD2 as a possible D gene (7 bases). Germline V CDR1 and CDR2: SGHRS, YFSETQ. The CDR3 is made up of 15 amino acids. Trimming took 7 bases from V and 0 from J, leaving 16 bases between them.

The chain carries TRBV28 and TRBJ1-4; D possibly corresponds to TRBD1 (5 bases). The length of the CDR3 is 13 residues. CDR1 is MDHEN and CDR2 is SYDVKM in the germline V gene. Trimming left V 5 bases short and J 5 bases short, with 9 bases between. The CDR3 sequence: CASSRAGNEKLFF. The CDR3 DNA reads TGTGCCAGCAGTAGGGCAGGGAATGAAAAACTGTTTTTT. Using reference TRBV28 and TRBJ1-4 for the parts outside the CDR3, the full variable domain is DVKVTQSSRYLVKRTGEKVFLECVQDMDHENMFWYRQDPGLGLRLIYFSYDVKMKEKGDIPEGYSVSREKKERFSLILESASTNQTSMYLCASSRAGNEKLFFGSGTQLSVL.

The chain recombines TRBV7-3 with TRBJ2-2, with a weak D call TRBD1 (6 bases). Germline V gives CDR1 SGHTA, CDR2 FQGTGA. V was cut by 4 bases and J by 7 bases, with 10 bases left in between. The CDR3 has 13 residues. The CDR3 loop reads CASSSSRGGELFF. The CDR3 DNA sequence: TGTGCCAGCAGCTCGTCCAGGGGCGGGGAGCTGTTTTTT.

Only a few counts were recorded for this clone. This chain uses TRBV5-1 with TRBJ1-6, with no clear D. The CDR3 runs to 14 residues. Looked up from germline, CDR1 is SGHRS and CDR2 is YFSETQ. V was cut by 7 bases and J by 0 bases, with 8 bases left in between. CDR3 residues: CASGRSSYNSPLHF. CDR3 bases: TGCGCCAGCGGTCGGAGCTCCTATAATTCACCCCTCCACTTT.

This chain joins TRBV29-1 and TRBJ1-2; D is ambiguous. Per germline, CDR1 SQVTM and CDR2 ANQGSEA. V was pared by 6 bases and J by 0 bases, with 11 bases between. This CDR3 has 13 residues. The CDR3 spells CSVGTRANYGYTF. DNA for the CDR3: TGCAGCGTAGGCACACGGGCTAACTATGGCTACACCTTC.

The CDR3 region is CASSSDNSGNTIYF. DNA for the CDR3: TGCGCCAGCAGCTCAGATAACTCTGGAAACACCATATATTTT. This chain joins TRBV5-1 and TRBJ1-3; D ambiguous. CDR1 is SGHRS, CDR2 YFSETQ, per germline. The ends were cut back, 3 bases at V and 0 bases at J, with 7 bases in the middle. The CDR3 extends over 14 amino acids.

This clone was recorded only once. V is TRBV6-6 and J is TRBJ2-7; D not resolved. The CDR3 spans 13 residues. Germline CDR1 MNHNY, CDR2 SVGAGI (reference sequence). Trimming pared 3 bases from V and 1 base from J, leaving 7 bases between. CDR3 in amino acids: CASSYGGSYEQYF. Here the CDR3 DNA reads TGTGCCAGCAGTTATGGCGGATCCTACGAGCAGTACTTC.

Details on this clone: A junction end diverges from the germline sequence, so it may reflect a read error. The chain joins TRBV27 to TRBJ2-3; D may be TRBD1 (6 bases). This CDR3 comprises 15 residues. CDR1 and CDR2 (germline): MNHEY, SMNVEV (reference sequence). CDR3 residues: CASRLRTVSTDTQYF. The CDR3 coding sequence is TGTGCCAGCCGTTTACGGACAGTTAGCACAGATACGCAGTATTTT.

As concerns this clone: The junction departs from the called germline gene at one end, perhaps through a read error. The chain carries TRBV4-2 and TRBJ2-3; D is undetermined. The CDR3 is made up of 15 amino acids. Germline CDR1 is LGHNA and CDR2 is YNFKEQ. CDR3 loop: CAGSQARHSTDTQYF. The CDR3 DNA reads as TGTGCCGGCAGCCAAGCGAGGCATAGCACAGATACGCAGTATTTT.

The rearrangement joins TRBV5-1 to TRBJ1-2, with D possibly being TRBD1 (5 bases). Trimming took off 0 bases at V and 6 bases at J, with 15 bases between the two ends. The CDR3 extends over 15 amino acids. Looked up from germline, CDR1 is SGHRS and CDR2 is YFSETQ. The CDR3 loop is CASSLVVEGSNGYTF. The DNA of the CDR3 is TGCGCCAGCAGCTTGGTCGTGGAGGGGAGCAATGGCTACACCTTC.

This clone was seen once. The chain links TRBV5-6 to TRBJ2-2, with a weak D call TRBD1 (6 bases). CDR1 is SGHDT and CDR2 is YYEEEE in the germline V gene. This CDR3 comprises 15 residues. The V end was cut by 4 bases, the J end by 7 bases, with 17 bases between. The CDR3 spells CASSHDRPRGGELFF. The CDR3 DNA sequence: TGTGCCAGCAGCCACGACAGGCCCAGGGGCGGGGAGCTGTTTTTT.

This clone is a singleton in its sample. The CDR3 coding sequence is TGTGCCAGCAGCTTGGGGGGGCTTAATTCACCCCTCCACTTT. It is translated as CASSLGGLNSPLHF. The chain employs TRBV5-8 and TRBJ1-6, with D possibly TRBD1 on 6 matching bases. Looked up from germline, CDR1 is SGHTS and CDR2 is YDEGEE. This CDR3 comprises 14 residues. Trimming shortened V by 0 bases and J by 6 bases, and 7 bases separated the two germline ends.

The rearrangement uses TRBV28 and TRBJ1-2; 11 nucleotides align to TRBD1. The J segment lost 6 bases and the V segment lost 5 bases, leaving 11 bases of the junction unmatched. Germline assignment: CDR1 MDHEN and CDR2 SYDVKM. The CDR3 covers 16 residues. CDR3 coding DNA: TGTGCCAGCAGTACAGGACAGGGGGCAATCGTAGATGGCTACACCTTC. It is translated as CASSTGQGAIVDGYTF.

CDR3 DNA sequence: TGTGCCAGCAGCCCGGGGAGGGGTCTTGGGGAGCAGTACTTC. Translation gives CASSPGRGLGEQYF. The gene calls are TRBV11-3 and TRBJ2-7; TRBD2 matches at 7 bases. J lost 7 bases, V lost 5 bases, and 11 bases had no gene match. CDR1 is SGHNT, CDR2 YENEEA, per germline. The CDR3 contains 14 residues.

The chain carries TRBV19 and TRBJ2-2; D is possibly TRBD1 (6 bases). Trimming took off 5 bases at V and 5 bases at J, with 15 bases between the two ends. The CDR3 has 15 amino acids. Germline V gives CDR1 LNHDA, CDR2 SQIVND (reference sequence). Written as DNA, the CDR3 is TGTGCCAGTAGTGGGGCAGGGGTACGGACCGGGGAGCTGTTTTTT. This codes for CASSGAGVRTGELFF.